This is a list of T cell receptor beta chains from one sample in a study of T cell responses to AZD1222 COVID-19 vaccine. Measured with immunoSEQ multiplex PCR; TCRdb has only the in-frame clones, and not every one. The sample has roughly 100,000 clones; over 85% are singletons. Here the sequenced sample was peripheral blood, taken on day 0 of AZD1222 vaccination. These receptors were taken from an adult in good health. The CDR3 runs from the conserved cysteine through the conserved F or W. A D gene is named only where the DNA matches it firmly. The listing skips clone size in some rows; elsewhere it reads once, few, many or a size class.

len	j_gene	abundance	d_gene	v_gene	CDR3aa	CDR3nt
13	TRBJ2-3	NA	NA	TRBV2	CAGHTRASDTQYF	TGTGCCGGACACACCCGGGCGTCAGATACGCAGTATTTT
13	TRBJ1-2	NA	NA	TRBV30	CAWSLAGTYGYTF	TGTGCCTGGAGTCTCGCAGGCACTTATGGCTACACCTTC
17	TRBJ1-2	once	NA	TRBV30	CAWSVPGRGGGNYGYTF	TGTGCCTGGAGTGTCCCCGGACGGGGAGGGGGAAACTATGGCTACACCTTC
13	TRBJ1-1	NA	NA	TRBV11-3	CASSFNRDTEAFF	TGTGCCAGCAGTTTCAATCGGGACACTGAAGCTTTCTTT
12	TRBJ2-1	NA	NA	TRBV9	CASSPTIYEQFF	TGTGCCAGCAGCCCAACTATTTATGAGCAGTTCTTC
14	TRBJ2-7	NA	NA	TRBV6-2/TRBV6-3	CASSHAPANYEQYF	TGTGCCAGCAGTCACGCCCCCGCAAACTACGAGCAGTACTTC
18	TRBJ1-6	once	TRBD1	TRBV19	CASSIPRQGIGGNSPLHF	TGTGCCAGTAGTATTCCGAGACAGGGGATAGGGGGAAATTCACCCCTCCACTTT
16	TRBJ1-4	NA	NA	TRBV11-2	CASSLWGFGTNEKLFF	TGTGCCAGCAGCTTGTGGGGTTTTGGGACTAATGAAAAACTGTTTTTT
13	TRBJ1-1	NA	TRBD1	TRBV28	CASSTGAATEAFF	TGTGCCAGCAGTACAGGGGCAGCGACTGAAGCTTTCTTT
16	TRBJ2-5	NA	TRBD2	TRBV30	CAWSPGLGSVRETQYF	TGTGCCTGGAGCCCGGGACTAGGTTCTGTGAGAGAGACCCAGTACTTC
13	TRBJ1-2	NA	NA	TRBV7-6	CASSLGAGVSYTF	TGTGCCAGCAGCTTAGGGGCGGGAGTAAGCTACACCTTC
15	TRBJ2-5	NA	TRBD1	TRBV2	CASAATSQGTETQYF	TGTGCCAGCGCGGCTACTTCACAGGGGACGGAGACCCAGTACTTC
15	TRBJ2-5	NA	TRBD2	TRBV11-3	CASSLTTSGGETQYF	TGTGCCAGCAGCTTAACGACTAGCGGGGGGGAGACCCAGTACTTC
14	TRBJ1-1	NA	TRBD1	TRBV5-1	CASMRAGGGTEAFF	TGCGCCAGCATGCGGGCAGGGGGAGGGACTGAAGCTTTCTTT
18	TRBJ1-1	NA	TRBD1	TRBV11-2	CASSQTLGDRGLYTEAFF	TGTGCCAGCAGCCAGACCCTGGGGGACAGGGGGTTGTACACTGAAGCTTTCTTT
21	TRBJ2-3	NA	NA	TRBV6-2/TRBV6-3	CASSYSAQTGSPPDSTDTQYF	TGTGCCAGCAGTTACTCCGCCCAAACAGGGAGCCCCCCAGATAGCACAGATACGCAGTATTTT
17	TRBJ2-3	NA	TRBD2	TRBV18	CASSPSASGSGADTQYF	TGTGCCAGCTCACCATCCGCTAGCGGGAGTGGAGCAGATACGCAGTATTTT
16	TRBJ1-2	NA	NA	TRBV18	CASSPKVYLEAYGYTF	TGTGCCAGCTCACCCAAGGTGTACCTTGAAGCCTATGGCTACACCTTC
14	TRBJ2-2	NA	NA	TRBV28	CASSSGIHTGELFF	TGTGCCAGCAGCTCCGGGATACACACCGGGGAGCTGTTTTTT
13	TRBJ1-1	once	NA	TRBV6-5	CASSSRVNTEAFF	TGTGCCAGCAGTTCCAGGGTGAACACTGAAGCTTTCTTT
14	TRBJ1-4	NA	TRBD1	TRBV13	CASSSYRGEEKLFF	TGTGCCAGCAGCAGTTACAGGGGGGAGGAAAAACTGTTTTTT
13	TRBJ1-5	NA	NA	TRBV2	CASRPLASQPQHF	TGTGCCAGCAGGCCCCTAGCCAGCCAGCCCCAGCATTTT
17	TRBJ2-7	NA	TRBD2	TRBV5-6	CASSTGRGLAASYEQYF	TGTGCCAGCAGCACGGGGAGGGGACTAGCGGCATCCTACGAGCAGTACTTC
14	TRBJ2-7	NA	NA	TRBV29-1	CSVRMTATPGEQYF	TGCAGCGTTAGAATGACAGCGACCCCTGGCGAGCAGTACTTC
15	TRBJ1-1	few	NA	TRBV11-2	CASSFGTGTNTEAFF	TGTGCCAGCAGCTTTGGGACCGGGACGAACACTGAAGCTTTCTTT
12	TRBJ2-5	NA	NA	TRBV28	CASKQGQETQYF	TGTGCCAGCAAACAGGGCCAAGAGACCCAGTACTTC
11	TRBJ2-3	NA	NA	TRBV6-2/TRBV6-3	CASSYASTQYF	TGTGCCAGCAGTTATGCTAGTACGCAGTATTTT
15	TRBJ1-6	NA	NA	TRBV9	CASSVGSSYNSPLHF	TGTGCCAGCAGCGTTGGGAGCTCCTATAATTCACCCCTCCACTTT
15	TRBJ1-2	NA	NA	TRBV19	CASSIVPGGVLGYTF	TGTGCCAGTAGTATAGTTCCCGGCGGTGTTCTCGGCTACACCTTC
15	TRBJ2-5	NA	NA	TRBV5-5	CASSLLTTAGETQYF	TGTGCCAGCAGCTTGTTAACCACGGCTGGAGAGACCCAGTACTTC
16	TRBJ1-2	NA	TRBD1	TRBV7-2	CASSSMRTGGFYGYTF	TGTGCCAGCAGCTCTATGCGGACAGGGGGCTTCTATGGCTACACCTTC
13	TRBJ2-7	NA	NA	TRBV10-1	CASSVIGQLKQYF	TGCGCCAGCAGTGTAATTGGGCAGCTAAAGCAGTACTTC
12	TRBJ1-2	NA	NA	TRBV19	CASSTYNYGYTF	TGTGCCAGTAGTACTTATAACTATGGCTACACCTTC
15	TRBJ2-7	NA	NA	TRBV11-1	CASSSRAGLAYEQYF	TGTGCCAGCAGCTCAAGGGCCGGGCTCGCCTACGAGCAGTACTTC
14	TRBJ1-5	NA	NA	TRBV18	CASSPYSLNQPQHF	TGTGCCAGCTCACCGTACAGTCTTAATCAGCCCCAGCATTTT
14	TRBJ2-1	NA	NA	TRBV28	CASSLLDSPNGQFF	TGTGCCAGCAGTTTATTAGACAGTCCCAATGGGCAGTTCTTC
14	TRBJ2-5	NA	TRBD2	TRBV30	CAWSRGGGSETQYF	TGTGCCTGGAGTCGGGGGGGCGGGTCGGAGACCCAGTACTTC
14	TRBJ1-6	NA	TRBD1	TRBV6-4	CASSDSVLRGPLHF	TGTGCCAGCAGTGACTCCGTCCTCAGGGGGCCCCTCCACTTT
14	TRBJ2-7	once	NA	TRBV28	CASSLSRTTYEQYF	TGTGCCAGCAGTTTATCTAGGACGACCTACGAGCAGTACTTC
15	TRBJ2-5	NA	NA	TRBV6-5	CASSTTDGVQETQYF	TGTGCCAGCAGTACGACAGATGGGGTACAAGAGACCCAGTACTTC
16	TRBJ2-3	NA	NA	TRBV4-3	CASSQEGGGDTDTQYF	TGCGCCAGCAGCCAAGAAGGCGGCGGGGACACAGATACGCAGTATTTT
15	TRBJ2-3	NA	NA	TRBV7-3	CASSLAGHSTDTQYF	TGTGCCAGCAGCTTAGCAGGGCACAGCACAGATACGCAGTATTTT
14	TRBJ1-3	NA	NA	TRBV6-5	CASRSDSGANTIYF	TGTGCCAGCAGGTCGGACAGCGGGGCCAACACCATATATTTT
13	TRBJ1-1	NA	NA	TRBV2	CASSSGGNTEAFF	TGTGCCAGCAGTAGTGGGGGGAACACTGAAGCTTTCTTT
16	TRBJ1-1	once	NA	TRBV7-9	CASSSGQRPMNTEAFF	TGTGCCAGCAGCTCCGGACAGCGCCCTATGAACACTGAAGCTTTCTTT
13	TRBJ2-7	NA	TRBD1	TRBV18	CASSALTGDEQYF	TGTGCCAGCTCGGCCTTAACAGGGGACGAGCAGTACTTC